This paragraph reports one T cell receptor beta chain. The sample is drawn from a study of blood T cell repertoires in COVID-19. Germline V gives CDR1 MNHEY, CDR2 SVGAGI. This CDR3 is 15 amino acids long. After removal of 6 bases from V and 6 bases from J, the junction contained 10 bases not matched to a gene. Authors' processing steps: Reference gene primer amplification in the assay estimated nucleated cell counts. Using immunoSEQ multiplex PCR, the repertoire was profiled, and TCRdb retains in-frame clones only, with some absent. V and J calls and clone size are as listed in that table; D and trimming were resolved from the DNA. The profile shows roughly 280,000 clones, around 90% of them singletons. Participants' reported clinical history set cohort assignment.

This chain joins TRBV6-5 and TRBJ2-7, with TRBD1 identical over 11 bases. Input material: PBMCs or T cells enriched from blood (not recorded which). The clonotype originates from a middle-aged man who had been exposed to COVID-19. Here the CDR3 DNA reads TGTGCCAGCAGGTCAACCGGGACAGGGGGTGGCGAGCAGTACTTC. This gives the protein CASRSTGTGGGEQYF.